This T cell receptor beta chain was retrieved from a study of T cells in localized non-small cell lung cancer. Clones were sequenced by immunoSEQ multiplex PCR, and TCRdb holds only the in-frame ones, with some missing. This table has around 28,000 clones, roughly nine tenths appearing once. This TCR was sampled from an older female donor with stage I lung adenocarcinoma. The sequencing used peripheral blood, collected before any cancer treatment.

As DNA, the CDR3 is TGTGCCATCAGTGAGCCGACGGGAGGGGGCGGCTACACCTTC. Its protein is CAISEPTGGGGYTF. The V gene is TRBV10-3, the J gene TRBJ1-2, with 7 nucleotides matching TRBD1. This CDR3 contains 14 residues. J was trimmed by 8 bases and V by 2 bases; bases with no gene match: 8. The germline CDR1 and CDR2 sequences are ENHRY and SYGVKD.